This T cell receptor beta chain emerged from a study of blood T cells in healthy people across ages. Overall study findings and caveats: Naive CD4+ cells and diversity were both higher in long-lived donors than in aged donors.

CDR3 length: 18 residues. Looked up from germline, CDR1 is SGHRS and CDR2 is YFSETQ. With regard to this clonotype: The antigen remains undetermined.

In terms of origin and age, donors were healthy Caucasian individuals from Russia aged roughly 6 to 90. Extractions gave at least 5.5 micrograms of total RNA per sample. Together with a sample-barcoded 5' primer, a J-beta primer mix was included in a second PCR lasting 7 to 11 cycles. A template-switch adaptor containing 12 random nucleotides labeled each cDNA molecule. TCRdb re-derived calls from the 5' RACE reads in MiXCR, one entry per CDR3 protein. The sample includes roughly 680,000 distinct CDR3 sequences, over 40% of them seen just once. The sequence derives from a woman older than 75 in good health. The chain combines TRBV5-1 with TRBJ2-7; D is possibly TRBD1 or TRBD2 (5 bases each). Near its end, the DNA agrees better with TRBJ2-5, so the J call may be wrong. The specimen sequenced was blood. The CDR3 nucleotides read TGCGCCAGCAGCCCAAGTTTTCCGGGTCTCCAGAGGGGAGAGACCCAGTACTTC. It translates to CASSPSFPGLQRGETQYF.